Sequencing of this TCR beta chain was carried out in a study of blood T cell repertoires in COVID-19. Study background: Whether acute or convalescent, the COVID-19 samples came from the United States, Italy and Spain. T cells, B-cell-depleted T cells, or PBMCs provided the cDNA or gDNA that served as material.

There are 13 residues in the CDR3. The germline V gene encodes CDR1 KGHSH and CDR2 LQKENI. The V gene lost 5 bases and the J gene lost 3 bases, with 8 bases spanning the gap. The Seattle patients joined while their infection was active and were tracked longitudinally afterward. Original methodology: Reference gene primer amplification in the assay estimated nucleated cell counts. Sequencing was performed with immunoSEQ multiplex PCR; in TCRdb, only in-frame clones are kept and a portion is missing. From that table come the V and J calls and clone size; the DNA was used to work out D and trimming. The table records around 480,000 clones, around 88% of them present only once.

The receptor was isolated from a woman aged 45-65 years with COVID-19, enrolled during active disease. The sequenced material came from peripheral blood. The gene calls are TRBV18 and TRBJ1-3; D ambiguous. The CDR3 coding sequence is TGTGCCAGCTCAGAGGGAGATGGAAACACCATATATTTT. Its protein is CASSEGDGNTIYF. Supplemented by reference TRBV18 and TRBJ1-3, the full variable domain reads NAGVMQNPRHLVRRRGQEARLRCSPMKGHSHVYWYRQLPEEGLKFMVYLQKENIIDESGMPKERFSAEFPKEGPSILRIQQVVRGDSAAYFCASSEGDGNTIYFGEGSWLTVV.